This passage covers 24 T cell receptor beta chains from one sample sequenced in a study of early T cells in non-severe SARS-CoV-2 infection. TCRdb reprocessed the 5' RACE reads via MiXCR and lists one record per CDR3 protein. The sample includes fewer than 35,000 distinct CDR3 sequences, about 4.6% of them seen just once. Sequenced input: whole blood. These receptor sequences come from an adult who was a healthcare worker with PCR-confirmed SARS-CoV-2 infection or an uninfected control (not recorded which).

This clonotype was recorded at least ten times. The chain carries TRBV11-2 and TRBJ2-1; 12 positions agree with TRBD2. Germline V gene sequence: CDR1 SGHAT, CDR2 FQNNGV. Trimming at V came to 5 bases and at J to 7 bases, leaving 6 bases not matched to a gene. The CDR3 consists of 15 residues. Here the CDR3 reads CASSLGGLAGNEQFF. CDR3 in DNA: TGTGCCAGCAGCCTTGGCGGACTAGCGGGAAATGAGCAGTTCTTC.

This chain uses TRBV5-5 with TRBJ2-1; 7 nucleotides line up with TRBD1. J gave up 2 bases and V 1 base, and 3 bases lay outside the gene matches. Germline loops: CDR1 SGHKS, CDR2 YYEKEE (reference sequence). The CDR3 is 15 residues long. The CDR3 DNA sequence: TGTGCCAGCAGCTTGATGGGACAGCCCTACAATGAGCAGTTCTTC. This gives the protein CASSLMGQPYNEQFF.

This clonotype has ten or more counts. The rearrangement links TRBV12-3 or TRBV12-4 to TRBJ1-1, with 9 bases that match TRBD1. This CDR3 comprises 15 residues. The V segment lost 1 base and the J segment 6 bases; nucleotides outside the gene matches: 6. The CDR3 reads CASSLEDRGEAEAFF. The CDR3 bases are TGTGCCAGCAGTTTAGAGGACAGGGGTGAGGCTGAAGCTTTCTTT.

The chain links TRBV29-1 to TRBJ2-1; TRBD2 matches 10 bases. This CDR3 is 17 amino acids long. Germline CDR1 is SQVTM and CDR2 is ANQGSEA. Losses at the gene ends were 5 bases for V and 3 bases for J; bases not matched to a gene: 13. The CDR3, as DNA: TGCAGCGTTCCGCTAGCTAGCGGGAGCTTAGACTACAATGAGCAGTTCTTC. Protein sequence: CSVPLASGSLDYNEQFF.

This clonotype was observed at least ten times. The rearrangement uses TRBV5-1 and TRBJ2-6; TRBD1 matches at 8 bases. CDR1 SGHRS and CDR2 YFSETQ come from the germline V gene. The length of the CDR3 is 18 residues. V lost 0 bases and J lost 0; bases outside the gene matches: 5. CDR3 sequence: CASSLAPDRDSGANVLTF. In DNA form, the CDR3 reads TGCGCCAGCAGCTTGGCCCCGGACAGGGACTCTGGGGCCAACGTCCTGACTTTC.

This clonotype has a count of ten or more. The rearrangement uses TRBV5-6 and TRBJ2-6; 7 bases fit TRBD1. There are 18 residues in the CDR3. The junction had 6 bases not matched to a gene; V was cut back by 0 bases and J by 0 bases. Germline V gives CDR1 SGHDT, CDR2 YYEEEE. CDR3 loop: CASSLVAGGFSGANVLTF. CDR3 nucleotides: TGTGCCAGCAGCTTGGTGGCAGGGGGTTTCTCTGGGGCCAACGTCCTGACTTTC.

As concerns this clonotype: A much larger clone differs by one base, so this may be a read error. This chain joins TRBV10-3 and TRBJ2-3, with 7 bases identical to TRBD2. CDR1 and CDR2 from the germline V gene are ENHRY and SYGVKD. This CDR3 is built from 14 residues. CDR3: CVINGAGAPDTQYF. CDR3 DNA sequence: TGTGTCATCAATGGTGCGGGAGCGCCAGATACGCAGTATTTT.

The gene calls are TRBV18 and TRBJ2-4; 9 nucleotides agree with TRBD1. Germline V gene data show CDR1 as KGHSH and CDR2 as LQKENI. Trimming took 5 bases from V and 1 from J; bases not matched to a gene: 6. This CDR3 contains 16 residues. The CDR3 DNA is TGTGCCAGCTCATCACAGGGGGCTTCGGCCAAAAACATTCAGTACTTC. Translating it yields CASSSQGASAKNIQYF.

This clonotype is large within its sample. The V and J genes are TRBV20-1 and TRBJ2-3; the match to TRBD2 covers 7 bases. V gave up 0 bases and J gave up 4 bases; unmatched junction bases: 13. The CDR3 is made up of 17 amino acids. Germline V gives CDR1 DFQATT, CDR2 SNEGSKA (reference sequence). CDR3 protein: CSARDLETSSFADTQYF. The CDR3 bases are TGCAGTGCTAGAGATCTGGAGACTAGCAGTTTCGCAGATACGCAGTATTTT.

This clonotype showed up many times. CDR3 sequence (DNA): TGTGCCAGCAGTCCTTCGACAGTCAGCTCCTACAATGAGCAGTTCTTC. Protein sequence: CASSPSTVSSYNEQFF. The rearrangement links TRBV12-3 or TRBV12-4 to TRBJ2-1, with a possible D match to TRBD1 (5 bases). V was cut by 5 bases and J by 0 bases, with 14 bases left in between. The CDR3 covers 16 residues.

This clonotype is deemed large. This chain links TRBV24-1 with TRBJ2-5; D tentatively reads TRBD1 or TRBD2 (5 bases each). Trimming removed 11 bases from V and 4 bases from J, with 13 bases in between. Germline loops: CDR1 KGHDR, CDR2 SFDVKD. The CDR3 extends over 12 amino acids. CDR3 DNA sequence: TGTGCCAGAGGGGAACGGCGAGAGACCCAGTACTTC. Its protein is CARGERRETQYF.

This clonotype has ten or more counts. The J gene is TRBJ2-3, the V gene TRBV7-9; 7 positions match TRBD1. Looked up from germline, CDR1 is SEHNR and CDR2 is FQNEAQ (reference sequence). V lost 0 bases and J lost 6; bases outside the gene matches: 9. This CDR3 region has 16 residues. Here the CDR3 DNA reads TGTGCCAGCAGCTTAGCAGGGGGCGCGCCTGACGATACGCAGTATTTT. Amino acid sequence: CASSLAGGAPDDTQYF. Full variable domain (missing parts from reference TRBV7-9 and TRBJ2-3): DTGVSQNPRHKITKRGQNVTFRCDPISEHNRLYWYRQTLGQGPEFLTYFQNEAQLEKSRLLSDRFSAERPKGSFSTLEIQRTEQGDSAMYLCASSLAGGAPDDTQYFGPGTRLTVL.

A note on this clonotype: This may come from a read error, since a much larger clone is one base off. This chain connects TRBV7-6 to TRBJ2-1; D may be TRBD1 (5 bases). The CDR3 length is 16 residues. From germline, CDR1 is SGHVS and CDR2 FNYEAQ. CDR3 amino acids: CGSSATLRVLSNEQFF. In DNA, the CDR3 is TGTGGCAGCAGCGCAACCCTCAGGGTCCTCTCCAATGAGCAGTTCTTC.

This rearrangement joins TRBV20-1 to TRBJ2-5; 7 nucleotides agree with TRBD2. V was clipped by 7 bases and J by 1 base; unmatched bases: 12. The CDR3 sequence is 15 residues long. Germline CDR1 DFQATT, CDR2 SNEGSKA (reference sequence). The CDR3, as DNA: TGCAGTGTCCCGACTCGTAGCGGGCTCCAAGAGACCCAGTACTTC. Encoded protein: CSVPTRSGLQETQYF.

CDR3 sequence: CASSFKTGSNQPQHF. In nucleotides, the CDR3 is TGTGCCAGTAGTTTCAAGACAGGGAGCAATCAGCCCCAGCATTTT. The V call is TRBV19, the J call TRBJ1-5; 7 bases map to TRBD1. Germline CDR1 is LNHDA and CDR2 is SQIVND (reference sequence). The CDR3 sequence is 15 residues long. V lost 5 bases, J lost 1 base, and 5 bases stayed unmatched.

The rearrangement uses TRBV4-2 and TRBJ2-1, with 9 bases identical to TRBD2. Trimming cost V 4 bases and J 1 base; bases outside gene matches: 5. The CDR3 is 16 amino acids. Germline values: CDR1 LGHNA, CDR2 YNFKEQ. The CDR3 DNA sequence: TGTGCCAGCAGCCCAGAGCTAGCGGGATCCTACAATGAGCAGTTCTTC. Encoded protein: CASSPELAGSYNEQFF.

This clonotype was seen at least ten times. The rearrangement links TRBV6-5 to TRBJ2-3; D is unclear. Germline CDR1 and CDR2: MNHEY and SVGAGI. The V end lost 8 bases, the J end lost 0 bases, and 18 bases lay between the germline ends. The CDR3 sequence is 16 residues long. The CDR3 sequence is CASRRVATSSTDTQYF. Written as DNA, the CDR3 is TGTGCCAGCCGCCGAGTTGCTACCTCTAGCACAGATACGCAGTATTTT.

This clonotype was seen at least ten times. The chain has TRBV7-8 and TRBJ2-7, with 9 bases matching TRBD2. After removal of 1 base from V and 6 bases from J, the junction contained 10 bases not matched to a gene. Germline V gene lookup returns CDR1 SGHVS and CDR2 FQNEAQ. The CDR3 has 16 residues. CDR3 DNA: TGTGCCAGCAGCTTAGTGGGGACTAGCACACGCCCCGAGCAGTACTTC. Translation: CASSLVGTSTRPEQYF.

This clonotype was counted ten times or more. The rearrangement uses TRBV24-1 and TRBJ2-1; D is tentatively TRBD1 or TRBD2 (5 bases each). The CDR3 covers 15 residues. Trimming removed 0 bases at V and 5 bases at J, with 10 bases between. Looked up from germline, CDR1 is KGHDR and CDR2 is SFDVKD. Here the CDR3 reads CATSDLPGTHNEQFF. The CDR3 DNA reads TGTGCCACCAGTGATTTGCCGGGGACCCACAATGAGCAGTTCTTC.

At least ten counts were recorded for this clonotype. The rearrangement joins TRBV20-1 to TRBJ1-2; TRBD1 matches 8 bases. The germline V gene has CDR1 DFQATT and CDR2 SNEGSKA (reference sequence). V was clipped by 6 bases and J by 4 bases; unmatched bases: 13. The CDR3 loop spans 15 amino acids. Here the CDR3 reads CSAIRVRGPGYGYTF. CDR3 DNA sequence: TGCAGTGCGATAAGGGTCAGGGGGCCGGGCTATGGCTACACCTTC.

This clonotype was seen many times. The V gene is TRBV20-1, the J gene TRBJ2-5; D is possibly TRBD2 (6 bases). V lost 0 bases and J lost 6, with 14 bases in between. Germline CDR1 is DFQATT and CDR2 is SNEGSKA (reference sequence). The CDR3 has 14 amino acids. The CDR3 reads CSARDRRGWQTQYF. CDR3 bases: TGCAGTGCTAGAGATCGGAGGGGCTGGCAGACCCAGTACTTC.

This clonotype was seen many times. The V call is TRBV20-1, the J call TRBJ1-4, with 7 bases identical to TRBD1. Germline V gene lookup returns CDR1 DFQATT and CDR2 SNEGSKA (reference sequence). The CDR3 sequence is 17 residues long. V gave up 1 base and J gave up 5 bases; unmatched junction bases: 13. The CDR3 protein is CSARGVAGTDINEKLFF. CDR3 DNA sequence: TGCAGTGCTAGAGGTGTTGCCGGGACAGATATAAATGAAAAACTGTTTTTT.

This clonotype was observed at least ten times. The CDR3 nucleotides read TGTGCCATCAGGGGCCTTTTAGAGATGAACACTGAAGCTTTCTTT. This encodes CAIRGLLEMNTEAFF. The chain uses TRBV10-3 and TRBJ1-1; D not resolved. V was pared by 6 bases and J by 0 bases, with 14 bases between. Germline CDR1 and CDR2: ENHRY and SYGVKD. The CDR3 sequence is 15 residues long.

This clonotype was observed many times. The rearrangement joins TRBV11-2 to TRBJ1-6; possibly TRBD1 for D (5 bases). The CDR3 consists of 15 residues. The germline V gene encodes CDR1 SGHAT and CDR2 FQNNGV. V shed 0 bases and J shed 7 bases, with 10 bases lying between them. The CDR3 here is CASSLDPGPNSPLHF. The CDR3 DNA reads TGTGCCAGCAGCTTAGACCCGGGACCAAATTCACCCCTCCACTTT.